The sequence of this TCR beta chain was determined in a study of T cell responses to AZD1222 COVID-19 vaccine (dated by TCRdb to the early 2020s). Looking at the study overall: AZD1222 recipients whose second dose came at about 4 weeks and those whose second dose came at about 12 weeks were combined into one group, since spike-specific TCR depth and breadth did not differ between the two schedules. A total of 230 to 250 trial participants underwent TCR sequencing, of whom 200 to 220 received two doses of AZD1222 and about 25 received two doses of the MenACWY control vaccine. Enrollment into the trials was organized by age into subgroups of 18-55, 56-69 and 70-plus years, and those subgroups contained approximately 150, 30 and 60 TCR-sequenced participants, respectively. Results and caveats for the whole study, not just this receptor: Conclusions about previously exposed vaccinees are limited because only a handful of AZD1222 recipients were SARS-CoV-2 seropositive at baseline. Nearly half of unique spike-specific TCRs reportedly recognized epitopes outside regions mutated in the B.1.351 and B.1.1.7 variants. Participants were mostly white British and included more females than males, and it was suggested by the authors that clonal diversity may have been underestimated. After two AZD1222 doses, both the breadth and the depth of spike-specific TCRs were significantly higher than at day 0 and than in MenACWY recipients. The vaccine-associated CD4 TCRs covered the entire spike protein, and the dominant responses fell in regions 160-218 and 743-854. Because no samples from the day 14 peak response were available, repertoires could be characterized only after the peak T cell response. In the small 56-69-year group, the increase in depth fell short of significance, most likely because of low power.

As concerns this clone: The antigen this receptor binds is unknown. Nothing much larger sits one base from this clone, and base qualities are not available.

The CDR3 regions of human TCRbeta chains were analyzed by immunosequencing. Turning to the authors' computational methods: Repertoire TCRs were matched against a reference library of SARS-CoV-2-specific TCRs generated with the MIRA antigen-specificity platform. Breadth meant the fraction of unique TCRs that were SARS-CoV-2-associated, whereas depth meant the fraction of total T cells that were SARS-CoV-2-associated. Using the MIRA data, every spike-specific TCR was mapped to the spike region that the TCR reacted to and assigned to either a CD4 or a CD8 class. Log10-transformed breadth and depth values were compared by one-way ANOVA with Sidak's multiple comparisons tests. TCRdb carries this immuneACCESS record with in-frame sequences only. Its versions omit some clonotypes, under half of them owing to an unresolved V gene in the studies checked, with the rest unexplained. V, J and clone size were drawn from that table, and D and trimming were deduced from the DNA. This sample has more than 150,000 clones in its table, and less than 95% of those were observed once. The ten largest clones capture 1.8% of the sample.

Trimmed from V: 0 bases; trimmed from J: 6 bases; junction bases lacking a gene match: 5. Counted from cysteine to phenylalanine, this CDR3 has 17 amino acids. The only DNA kept is the CDR3, 51 bases in frame from the first base. Reading the germline V gene gives CDR1 SGHNT and CDR2 YENEEA. The time point label of this sample denotes: baseline before first vaccination. Vaccinee samples were obtained from the UK trials COV001 and COV002, which included a single-blind randomized controlled phase 2/3 trial of AZD1222 (ChAdOx1 nCoV-19) in healthy adults. For TCRbeta chain sequencing, PBMC samples were collected from trial participants at day 0 and at day 28 after the second dose.

This specimen was peripheral blood, taken on day 0 of AZD1222 vaccination. The TCR comes from an adult in good health. The chain is made from TRBV11-3 and TRBJ2-1, and TRBD2 aligns with 13 junction nucleotides. In nucleotides, the sequence is TGTGCCAGCAGCTTAGATATCGGACTAGCGGGAGTCAATGAGCAGTTCTTC. Its product reads: CASSLDIGLAGVNEQFF. Extended through the reference TRBV11-3 and TRBJ2-1 proteins, this CDR3 yields the full variable domain: EAGVVQSPRYKIIEKKQPVAFWCNPISGHNTLYWYLQNLGQGPELLIRYENEEAVDDSQLPKDRFSAERLKGVDSTLKIQPAELGDSAVYLCASSLDIGLAGVNEQFFGPGTRLTVL.